A selection of T cell receptor beta chains follows, all from one sample in a study of cytomegalovirus exposure and HLA in healthy donors. Only in-frame clones appear in the TCRdb table, and some are missing; sequencing was by immunoSEQ multiplex PCR. The sample yields under 75,000 clones, of which the top ten take up roughly 2.4%. Sequenced sample: PBMCs. The receptors were gathered from a female donor in good health and CMV-seropositive. Both conserved end residues are part of each CDR3. A D gene is named only where the DNA matches it firmly.

J: TRBJ2-1
V: TRBV4-1
D: -
length: 16
CDR3: CASSPLGGGRANEQFF
DNA: TGCGCCAGCAGCCCGCTGGGGGGGGGCCGGGCAAATGAGCAGTTCTTC

J: TRBJ2-3
V: TRBV5-1
D: -
length: 16
CDR3: CASSLMMREVTDTQYF
DNA: TGCGCCAGCAGCTTGATGATGAGGGAGGTCACAGATACGCAGTATTTT

J: TRBJ1-1
V: TRBV30
D: -
length: 11
CDR3: CAWSSQLEAFF
DNA: TGTGCCTGGAGTTCCCAACTTGAAGCTTTCTTT

J: TRBJ2-6
V: TRBV6-6
D: -
length: 16
CDR3: CASSYSSISGANVLTF
DNA: TGTGCCAGCAGTTACTCTTCCATCTCTGGGGCCAACGTCCTGACTTTC

J: TRBJ2-1
V: TRBV18
D: TRBD1
length: 16
CDR3: CASSPPHTGEFNEQFF
DNA: TGTGCCAGCTCACCACCGCATACAGGGGAGTTCAATGAGCAGTTCTTC

J: TRBJ1-1
V: TRBV28
D: TRBD1
length: 15
CDR3: CASSLTRGLGTEAFF
DNA: TGTGCCAGCAGTTTAACCAGGGGGCTGGGCACTGAAGCTTTCTTT

J: TRBJ2-7
V: TRBV6-6
D: TRBD1
length: 12
CDR3: CASSLDRDLIVF
DNA: TGTGCCAGCAGTTTGGACAGGGATCTTATAGTTTTC

J: TRBJ1-1
V: TRBV5-1
D: -
length: 15
CDR3: CASSQLGGTDTEAFF
DNA: TGCGCCAGCAGCCAACTGGGGGGGACGGACACTGAAGCTTTCTTT

J: TRBJ1-2
V: TRBV4-3
D: -
length: 14
CDR3: CASSQDAGDYGYTF
DNA: TGCGCCAGCAGCCAAGATGCAGGCGACTATGGCTACACCTTC

J: TRBJ2-2
V: TRBV28
D: -
length: 12
CDR3: CASSFSTGELFF
DNA: TGTGCCAGCAGCTTCAGCACCGGGGAGCTGTTTTTT

J: TRBJ2-1
V: TRBV7-2
D: TRBD2
length: 16
CDR3: CASSFRGGTRGNEQFF
DNA: TGTGCCAGCAGCTTCCGGGGGGGGACCCGGGGCAATGAGCAGTTCTTC

J: TRBJ1-1
V: TRBV18
D: -
length: 15
CDR3: CASSSQGPGGTEAFF
DNA: TGTGCCAGCTCATCCCAGGGGCCTGGTGGCACTGAAGCTTTCTTT

J: TRBJ2-1
V: TRBV18
D: TRBD2
length: 17
CDR3: CASSPRGLPVTYNEQFF
DNA: TGTGCCAGCTCACCACGGGGACTACCTGTAACCTACAATGAGCAGTTCTTC

J: TRBJ1-5
V: TRBV28
D: -
length: 14
CDR3: CAIRDRLSNQPQHF
DNA: TGTGCCATACGTGACAGGTTATCAAATCAGCCCCAGCATTTT

J: TRBJ1-1
V: TRBV27
D: -
length: 14
CDR3: CASSTHRADTEAFF
DNA: TGTGCCAGCAGTACCCACAGGGCAGACACTGAAGCTTTCTTT

J: TRBJ1-1
V: TRBV28
D: -
length: 15
CDR3: CASSLLQGRNTEAFF
DNA: TGTGCCAGCAGTTTATTACAGGGTAGGAACACTGAAGCTTTCTTT

J: TRBJ1-1
V: TRBV5-1
D: TRBD1
length: 13
CDR3: CASSLRGTGEAFF
DNA: TGCGCCAGCAGCTTGCGGGGGACAGGTGAAGCTTTCTTT

J: TRBJ1-6
V: TRBV4-1
D: -
length: 16
CDR3: CASSQVWTVYNSPLHF
DNA: TGCGCCAGCAGCCAAGTCTGGACAGTCTATAATTCACCCCTCCACTTT

J: TRBJ1-2
V: TRBV19
D: TRBD1
length: 14
CDR3: CASGHGDRPYGYTF
DNA: TGTGCCAGTGGCCACGGGGACAGGCCTTATGGCTACACCTTC

J: TRBJ2-6
V: TRBV10-3
D: TRBD1
length: 15
CDR3: CAILGQGSGANVLTF
DNA: TGTGCCATCCTGGGACAGGGCTCTGGGGCCAACGTCCTGACTTTC

J: TRBJ2-3
V: TRBV7-3
D: -
length: 17
CDR3: CASSYGTFSMNTDTQYF
DNA: TGTGCCAGCAGCTACGGGACATTCTCGATGAACACAGATACGCAGTATTTT

J: TRBJ1-3
V: TRBV30
D: TRBD1
length: 17
CDR3: CAWTHRGGRLSGNTIYF
DNA: TGTGCCTGGACCCACAGGGGCGGTCGTCTGAGTGGAAACACCATATATTTT

J: TRBJ1-2
V: TRBV9
D: -
length: 15
CDR3: CASSETTDLNYGYTF
DNA: TGTGCCAGCAGCGAGACGACTGACTTAAACTATGGCTACACCTTC

J: TRBJ1-1
V: TRBV6-1
D: TRBD1
length: 15
CDR3: CASILGGAESGEAFF
DNA: TGTGCCAGCATATTAGGGGGCGCGGAATCGGGTGAAGCTTTCTTT

J: TRBJ1-1
V: TRBV30
D: -
length: 12
CDR3: CAWTWGATEAFF
DNA: TGTGCCTGGACGTGGGGAGCCACTGAAGCTTTCTTT

J: TRBJ1-5
V: TRBV27
D: TRBD1
length: 14
CDR3: CASSRTGGGQPQHF
DNA: TGTGCCAGCAGTCGGACAGGGGGAGGTCAGCCCCAGCATTTT

J: TRBJ1-1
V: TRBV20-1
D: -
length: 11
CDR3: CSAPENTEAFF
DNA: TGCAGTGCCCCAGAGAACACTGAAGCTTTCTTT